This is a list of T cell receptor beta chains from one sample in a study of T cell responses to AZD1222 COVID-19 vaccine. Clones were read by immunoSEQ multiplex PCR, and TCRdb kept only the in-frame ones, dropping some. The sample records 80,000 to 90,000 clones, approximately 90% being singletons. Sequenced material: peripheral blood, taken on day 0 of MenACWY control vaccination. The receptor set was obtained from an adult in good health. The conserved cysteine and the conserved F or W are not part of the CDR3 here. Fields, in order: V gene, J gene, clone size, CDR3 protein. Size is omitted from some rows. Given values are once, few, many or a class for expanded clones.

V: TRBV15; J: TRBJ2-7; size: -; CDR3: ATSRVGGYEQY
V: TRBV18; J: TRBJ2-3; size: once; CDR3: ASSPRDSSSSTDTQY
V: TRBV27; J: TRBJ1-3; size: -; CDR3: ASSYPTGPKTHSGNTIY
V: TRBV5-1; J: TRBJ2-3; size: -; CDR3: ASSLSGGTDTQY
V: TRBV7-9; J: TRBJ1-2; size: -; CDR3: ASSLGGTGYLGYT
V: TRBV5-4; J: TRBJ1-1; size: -; CDR3: ASSFDRQAF
V: TRBV29-1; J: TRBJ1-1; size: -; CDR3: SVEQGAPGTEAF
V: TRBV11-2; J: TRBJ1-4; size: -; CDR3: ASSTRTGLATNEKLF
V: TRBV27; J: TRBJ1-5; size: -; CDR3: ASSLEGGNQPQH
V: TRBV6-5; J: TRBJ1-5; size: -; CDR3: ASSPTGYSNQPQH
V: TRBV7-8; J: TRBJ1-5; size: -; CDR3: ASSPLGDRGVPQH
V: TRBV2; J: TRBJ1-5; size: -; CDR3: ASSSEREQPQH
V: TRBV3-1/TRBV3-2; J: TRBJ1-3; size: -; CDR3: ASRHNGAGELGNTIY
V: TRBV6-1; J: TRBJ1-2; size: once; CDR3: ASSETPRGFDGYT
V: TRBV13; J: TRBJ2-7; size: -; CDR3: ASSSHLLTSGGAYEQY
V: TRBV2; J: TRBJ2-3; size: -; CDR3: ASRARAGGVDTQY
V: TRBV10-3; J: TRBJ1-1; size: -; CDR3: AISESRGMNTEAF
V: TRBV7-9; J: TRBJ2-5; size: -; CDR3: ASRTGVFQETQY